One and the same sample provided the 7 T cell receptor beta chains below, sequenced in a study of T cells in Graves' hyperthyroidism and ophthalmopathy. The CDR3 regions of TCR beta were amplified from RNA transcripts. First-round RT-PCR of the TCR CDR3 relied on the HTBI primer set. MiXCR, applied by TCRdb to the multiplex PCR reads, yields one record per CDR3 protein. Here the sample spans about 500,000 distinct CDR3 sequences, about 15% being singletons. Sequences were obtained from blood. The receptors derive from a woman under 30 with Graves' hyperthyroidism.

This clonotype has a count of ten or more. The chain couples TRBV27 to TRBJ2-7, with 9 positions matching TRBD2. Germline trimming cut 6 bases from V and 4 bases from J; bases unmatched to any gene: 7. Germline V gene lookup returns CDR1 MNHEY and CDR2 SMNVEV (reference sequence). The CDR3 is 14 residues long. The CDR3 loop is CASSHSGRAYEQYF. CDR3 sequence (DNA): TGTGCCAGCAGCCATAGCGGGAGAGCATACGAGCAGTACTTC.

This rearrangement joins TRBV4-1 to TRBJ2-1; D unresolved. Trimming removed 0 bases from V and 10 bases from J, with 13 bases in between. This CDR3 has 14 amino acids. Germline CDR1 and CDR2: MGHRA and YSYEKL. CDR3 loop: CASSQDRLSGEQFF. CDR3 DNA sequence: TGCGCCAGCAGCCAAGATCGGCTATCTGGAGAGCAGTTCTTC.

This chain links TRBV13 with TRBJ2-5; D call uncertain. With 0 bases removed from V and 2 bases from J, the gap between germline ends came to 16 bases. CDR1 PRHDT and CDR2 FYEKMQ come from the germline V gene (reference sequence). There are 17 residues in the CDR3. The CDR3 DNA reads TGTGCCAGCAGCTTAGGCCGCCGAAGACCGGTTCAAGAGACCCAGTACTTC. This gives the protein CASSLGRRRPVQETQYF.

This clonotype has a count of ten or more. CDR3 in amino acids: CAWSDVDNEQFF. The CDR3, as DNA: TGTGCCTGGAGTGACGTCGACAATGAGCAGTTCTTC. The chain has TRBV30 and TRBJ2-1; unclear D gene. CDR1 and CDR2 from the germline V gene are GTSNPN and SVGIG (reference sequence). This CDR3 is built from 12 residues. The V end was cut by 1 base, the J end by 5 bases, with 6 bases between.

There are many counts of this clonotype. The chain carries TRBV2 and TRBJ1-2, with 7 bases aligning to TRBD1. This CDR3 has 14 amino acids. CDR1 is SNHLY, CDR2 FYNNEI, per germline. V shed 3 bases, J shed 7 bases, and the junction held 8 bases outside the gene matches. The CDR3 nucleotides read TGTGCCAGCAGTGACCTGACAGGGATGGGTGGCTACACCTTC. Its translation: CASSDLTGMGGYTF.

Notes on this clonotype: A much larger clone differs from this one at a single base, so this may be a read error. J is TRBJ2-1 and V is TRBV20-1, with 8 bases fitting TRBD2. CDR1 is DFQATT, CDR2 SNEGSKA, per germline (reference sequence). The CDR3 is 15 amino acids. This chain's CDR3 is CSAKGLVVAYNDQFF. Written as DNA, the CDR3 is TGCAGTGCAAAGGGACTAGTGGTTGCCTACAATGATCAGTTCTTC.

Remarks on this clonotype: A read error may account for a junction end that differs from germline. The rearrangement joins TRBV13 to TRBJ2-2; TRBD1 aligns across 10 bases. The CDR3 loop spans 15 amino acids. CDR1 and CDR2 (germline): PRHDT, FYEKMQ (reference sequence). CDR3 sequence reads: CASRGTGARTGELFF. CDR3 nucleotide sequence: TGTGCCAGCAGGGGGACAGGGGCGAGAACCGGGGAGCTGTTCTTT. The variable domain in full, completed from reference TRBV13 and TRBJ2-2, reads AAGVIQSPRHLIKEKRETATLKCYPIPRHDTVYWYQQGPGQDPQFLISFYEKMQSDKGSIPDRFSAQQFSDYHSELNMSSLELGDSALYFCASRGTGARTGELFFGEGSRLTVL.